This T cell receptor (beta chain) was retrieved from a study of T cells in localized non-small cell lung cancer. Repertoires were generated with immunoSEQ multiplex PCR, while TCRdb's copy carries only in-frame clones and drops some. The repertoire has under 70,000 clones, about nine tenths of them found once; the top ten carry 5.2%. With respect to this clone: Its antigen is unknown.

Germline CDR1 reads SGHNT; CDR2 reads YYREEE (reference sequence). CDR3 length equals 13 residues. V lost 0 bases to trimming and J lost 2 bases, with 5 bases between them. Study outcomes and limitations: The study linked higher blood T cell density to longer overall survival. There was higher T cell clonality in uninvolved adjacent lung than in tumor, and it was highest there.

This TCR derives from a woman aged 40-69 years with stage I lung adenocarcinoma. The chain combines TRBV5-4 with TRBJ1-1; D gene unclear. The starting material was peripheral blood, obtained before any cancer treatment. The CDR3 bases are TGTGCCAGCAGCTTGGATCTTAACACTGAAGCTTTCTTT. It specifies CASSLDLNTEAFF.